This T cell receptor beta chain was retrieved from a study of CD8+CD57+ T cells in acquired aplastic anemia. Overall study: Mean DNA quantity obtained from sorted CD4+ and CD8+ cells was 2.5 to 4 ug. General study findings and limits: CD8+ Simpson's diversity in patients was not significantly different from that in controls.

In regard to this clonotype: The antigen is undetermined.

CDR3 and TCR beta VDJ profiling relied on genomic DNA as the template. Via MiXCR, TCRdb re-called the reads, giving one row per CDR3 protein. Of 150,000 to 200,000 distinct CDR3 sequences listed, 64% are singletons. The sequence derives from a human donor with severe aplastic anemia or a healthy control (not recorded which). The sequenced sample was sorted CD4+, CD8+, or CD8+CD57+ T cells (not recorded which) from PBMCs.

This CDR3 reads CASSPLHSNQPQHF. As DNA, the CDR3 is TGCGCCAGCAGCCCTTTACATAGCAATCAGCCCCAGCATTTT. This chain links TRBV4-3 with TRBJ1-5; D not certain. The CDR3 loop spans 14 amino acids. The germline V gene has CDR1 LGHNA and CDR2 YSLEER. Trimming shortened V by 4 bases and J by 0 bases, and 7 bases separated the two germline ends.